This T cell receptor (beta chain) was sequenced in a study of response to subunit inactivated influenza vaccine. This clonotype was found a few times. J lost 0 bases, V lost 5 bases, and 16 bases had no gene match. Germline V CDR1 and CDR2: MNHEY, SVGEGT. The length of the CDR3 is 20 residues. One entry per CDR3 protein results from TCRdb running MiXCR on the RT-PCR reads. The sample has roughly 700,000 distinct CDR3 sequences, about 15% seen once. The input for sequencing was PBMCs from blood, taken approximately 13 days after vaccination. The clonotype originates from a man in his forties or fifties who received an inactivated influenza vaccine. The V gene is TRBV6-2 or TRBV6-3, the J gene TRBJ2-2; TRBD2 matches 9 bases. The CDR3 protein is CASSTDESGGTGANTGELFF. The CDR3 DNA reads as TGTGCCAGCAGTACCGACGAGAGCGGGGGGACCGGTGCGAACACCGGGGAGCTGTTTTTT.